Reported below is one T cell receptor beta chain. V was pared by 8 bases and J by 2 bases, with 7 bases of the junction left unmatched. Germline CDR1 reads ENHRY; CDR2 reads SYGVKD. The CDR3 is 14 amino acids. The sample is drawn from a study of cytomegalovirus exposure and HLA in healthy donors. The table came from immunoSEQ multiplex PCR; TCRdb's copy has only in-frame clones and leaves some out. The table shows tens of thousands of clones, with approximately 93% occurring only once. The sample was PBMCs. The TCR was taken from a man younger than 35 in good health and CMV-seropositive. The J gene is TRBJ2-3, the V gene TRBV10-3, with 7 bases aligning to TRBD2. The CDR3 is CAIASGTVTDTQYF. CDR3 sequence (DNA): TGTGCCATCGCTAGCGGAACGGTCACAGATACGCAGTATTTT.